This entry features one TCR beta chain sequence. Antigen unknown. The sample is drawn from a study of response to subunit inactivated influenza vaccine. Study-level results: That few new T cells are recruited by each seasonal influenza vaccination was the authors' suggestion.

Germline V gives CDR1 SGHTA, CDR2 FQGNSA. J lost 3 bases, V lost 3 bases, and 5 bases had no gene match. There are 15 residues in the CDR3. TCRdb recomputed calls from the RT-PCR reads with MiXCR, one row per CDR3 protein. The sample has 400,000 to 550,000 distinct CDR3 sequences; over 25% are singletons. The source material was CD4+ T cells sorted from PBMCs, sampled less than 6 days after vaccination. The genes are TRBV7-2 and TRBJ2-1; 7 nucleotides align to TRBD1. The source is a middle-aged man who received an inactivated influenza vaccine. The CDR3 reads CASSFDRDGYNEQFF. The CDR3 nucleotides read TGTGCCAGCAGCTTTGACAGGGACGGCTACAATGAGCAGTTCTTC.